This TCR beta chain was sequenced during a study of blood T cell repertoires in COVID-19 (dated by TCRdb to between 2020 and 2021). About the full investigation: Collaborator samples came from the United States, Italy and Spain and covered acute and convalescent phases of COVID-19. The material from the prospective study consisted of cDNA or gDNA derived from T cells, B-cell-depleted T cells, or PBMCs. Deeply sampled blood TCRbeta repertoires from subjects exposed to, actively infected with, or recovered from COVID-19 were included in the dataset. The repertoires were released in a freely available public database intended as a resource for research on the immune response to SARS-CoV-2. The samples were drawn from the first 160 participants of the ongoing ImmuneRACE study and from 1,254 subjects provided by 6 global collaborators. Nearly every sample came with metadata listing a de-identified subject ID, COVID-19 status, age in years and sex. HLA class I and class II types, where available, came from metadata supplied by the sample provider rather than from assay-based typing. Overall results and qualifications from the work: The amount of clinical and demographic metadata varied by source and participant and was provided uncurated.

Each collaborating institution followed its own protocols to collect whole blood in K2EDTA tubes. Collaborator samples were shipped for TCRbeta analysis as frozen whole blood, isolated PBMCs, or DNA extracted from either sample type. TCRbeta CDR3 regions were amplified from genomic DNA by means of the immunoSEQ Assay, a bias-controlled multiplex PCR. On the authors' methods: Nucleated cell counts per sample were estimated from amplification of reference gene primers within the assay. To quantify the absolute abundance of each unique TCRbeta CDR3 rearrangement, sequence reads were collapsed and filtered. For each sample, productive Simpson clonality was calculated as the square root of Simpson's diversity index over productive rearrangements. TCRdb took over this immuneACCESS table, retaining in-frame rearrangements with V and J assigned. Such tables are incomplete; in checked studies, under half of the missing clones stem from an unresolved V gene, and the remainder is unexplained. V, J and clone size are taken as reported in that table, and D and trimming were inferred from the DNA itself. Counted in this sample were about 260,000 clones; around 87% of them appeared once. About 2.1% of the sample is taken by the ten largest.

The CDR3 goes from the cysteine to the phenylalanine over 14 residues. CDR3 DNA only is kept here, 42 bases in frame from base 1. Relative to germline, V is missing 3 bases and J is missing 3 bases, with 2 bases of the junction outside any gene match. CDR1 and CDR2, per the germline V gene, are KGHSH and LQKENI. In the case of this clone: Its cognate antigen has yet to be identified. Qualities for individual bases were not recorded, and no much larger clone is one base off.

The TCR was taken from a woman between 50 and 59 years old with acute or convalescent COVID-19. Material: peripheral blood. This receptor chain uses TRBV18 and TRBJ2-3, and 8 junction bases match TRBD2. Here the CDR3 is given as CASSPRLATDTQYF. DNA sequence: TGTGCCAGCTCACCCCGACTAGCGACAGATACGCAGTATTTT.